These 21 T cell receptor beta chains came from one sample sequenced in a study of Ad26.COV2.S vaccination and SARS-CoV-2 variants. Sample treatment: around 19 received Ad26.COV2.S at low or high dose, single or two shots; a few received placebo; per-sample allocation not given. Following the first vaccine or placebo injection, samples were taken on day 63. Sequencing used immunoSEQ multiplex PCR; TCRdb keeps in-frame clones, though not all of them. This table has more than 400,000 clones, 90% appearing once. The sample was peripheral blood, taken in a trial of Ad26.COV2.S vaccine versus placebo. The receptors were gathered from a person aged 18-60 years who received the Ad26.COV2.S COVID-19 vaccine or a placebo.

The gene calls are TRBV6-5 and TRBJ1-4, with D maybe TRBD1 (6 bases). CDR3 length equals 14 residues. The V and J ends lost 5 bases and 7 bases respectively, with 14 bases between them. Germline loops: CDR1 MNHEY, CDR2 SVGAGI. The CDR3 protein is CASSTQSRGEKLFF. CDR3 DNA sequence: TGTGCCAGCAGTACACAAAGCAGGGGTGAAAAACTGTTTTTT.

This chain joins TRBV28 and TRBJ1-5; D call uncertain. The ends were cut back, 2 bases at V and 0 bases at J, with 8 bases in the middle. Germline lookup yields CDR1 MDHEN and CDR2 SYDVKM. The CDR3 is 15 residues long. The CDR3 spells CASSLLDGSNQPQHF. The CDR3 bases are TGTGCCAGCAGTTTACTGGACGGTAGCAATCAGCCCCAGCATTTT.

The rearrangement uses TRBV7-8 and TRBJ1-1, with D perhaps TRBD1 (5 bases). The CDR3 is made up of 14 amino acids. V was shortened by 3 bases and J by 7 bases, with 15 bases between the two germline ends. The germline V gene has CDR1 SGHVS and CDR2 FQNEAQ. The chain's CDR3 is CASSLGGQGSEAFF. The CDR3 nucleotides read TGTGCCAGCAGCTTGGGGGGTCAGGGTAGTGAAGCTTTCTTT.

The rearrangement joins TRBV5-6 to TRBJ1-6; 10 positions match TRBD1. Losses at the gene ends were 4 bases for V and 9 bases for J; bases not matched to a gene: 10. This CDR3 has 16 amino acids. Germline values: CDR1 SGHDT, CDR2 YYEEEE. The DNA of the CDR3 is TGTGCCAGCAGCCGGCCAGTGGGGACAGGGGTTTCACCCCTCCACTTT. Translated, it gives CASSRPVGTGVSPLHF.

The CDR3 here is CASSFSYTGELFF. DNA of the CDR3: TGTGCCAGCAGCTTCTCCTACACCGGGGAGCTGTTTTTT. The chain couples TRBV5-4 to TRBJ2-2; D gene unclear. The CDR3 runs 13 residues. CDR1 is SGHNT and CDR2 is YYREEE in the germline V gene (reference sequence). V was shortened by 2 bases and J by 3 bases, with 5 bases between the two germline ends.

This rearrangement joins TRBV27 to TRBJ2-1, with D tentatively TRBD1 (5 bases). Germline lookup yields CDR1 MNHEY and CDR2 SMNVEV (reference sequence). V was cut by 0 bases and J by 12 bases, with 18 bases left in between. This CDR3 is built from 15 residues. CDR3 in amino acids: CASSLSTPFTGVQFF. As DNA, the CDR3 is TGTGCCAGCAGTTTATCGACGCCTTTCACAGGAGTGCAGTTCTTC.

This clone has only one observation. The chain couples TRBV5-1 to TRBJ2-3; TRBD1 matches at 10 bases. The CDR3 is made up of 16 amino acids. J gave up 2 bases and V 4 bases, and 7 bases lay outside the gene matches. Germline loops: CDR1 SGHRS, CDR2 YFSETQ. The CDR3 reads CASSPVGTGDTDTQYF. CDR3 sequence (DNA): TGCGCCAGCAGCCCGGTTGGGACAGGGGACACAGATACGCAGTATTTT.

The V and J genes are TRBV28 and TRBJ2-1; possible D gene TRBD2, 5 bases. The V and J ends lost 6 bases and 13 bases respectively, with 13 bases between them. This CDR3 contains 11 residues. Germline CDR1 is MDHEN and CDR2 is SYDVKM. The CDR3 here is CASRGSLGQFF. CDR3 nucleotide sequence: TGTGCCAGCAGGGGGAGTCTGGGTCAGTTCTTC.

The chain is built from TRBV16 and TRBJ2-5; D gene unclear. Germline assignment: CDR1 KGHSY and CDR2 FQNENV. V lost 3 bases and J lost 5, with 4 bases in between. The CDR3 is 11 residues long. This CDR3 reads CASSQEETQYF. CDR3 bases: TGTGCCAGCAGCCAGGAGGAGACCCAGTACTTC.

The V gene is TRBV27, the J gene TRBJ2-1; 9 nucleotides line up with TRBD1. Germline-derived CDR1 and CDR2 are MNHEY and SMNVEV (reference sequence). After removal of 6 bases from V and 4 bases from J, the junction contained 4 bases not matched to a gene. The length of the CDR3 is 14 residues. Here the CDR3 reads CASRGQGPYNEQFF. DNA of the CDR3: TGTGCCAGCAGGGGACAGGGACCTTACAATGAGCAGTTCTTC.

This clone was observed a handful of times. The J gene is TRBJ2-7, the V gene TRBV7-9; D is unresolved. There are 15 residues in the CDR3. Trimming stripped 1 base from V and 0 bases from J, with 10 bases between. Germline-derived CDR1 and CDR2 are SEHNR and FQNEAQ (reference sequence). This chain's CDR3 is CASSLGRGSSYEQYF. Written as DNA, the CDR3 is TGTGCCAGCAGCTTAGGGCGCGGAAGCTCCTACGAGCAGTACTTC.

The rearrangement links TRBV9 to TRBJ2-7; 14 bases are a match to TRBD2. The V gene's germline CDR1 is SGDLS and CDR2 YYNGEE. Unmatched junction bases numbered 4, after V lost 3 bases and J lost 5 bases. The CDR3 has 15 residues. CDR3 coding DNA: TGTGCCAGCAGCGGTGGACTAGCGGGAGGCGACGAGCAGTACTTC. Protein: CASSGGLAGGDEQYF.

The rearrangement uses TRBV29-1 and TRBJ2-2; D is unclear. The CDR3 consists of 13 residues. V was clipped by 2 bases and J by 3 bases, with 7 bases between them. Germline-derived CDR1 and CDR2 are SQVTM and ANQGSEA. The CDR3 DNA reads TGCAGCGTTGAATCGGCCTACACCGGGGAGCTGTTTTTT. As protein: CSVESAYTGELFF.

The chain joins TRBV4-2 to TRBJ2-4, with 8 bases fitting TRBD2. There are 17 residues in the CDR3. V dropped 4 bases and J dropped 3; count of bases not matched to a gene: 11. The germline gives CDR1 LGHNA, CDR2 YNFKEQ. This chain's CDR3 is CASSLSQAGVGKNIQYF. The CDR3 DNA is TGTGCCAGCAGCCTGAGTCAAGCGGGAGTAGGCAAAAACATTCAGTACTTC.

V usage is TRBV2 and J usage is TRBJ1-1; D may be TRBD1 (5 bases). V lost 5 bases and J 4 bases, leaving 14 bases between the germline ends. The CDR3 extends over 14 amino acids. Germline V gene lookup returns CDR1 SNHLY and CDR2 FYNNEI. CDR3 in amino acids: CASSKLGGGTEAFF. The CDR3 region has the DNA TGTGCCAGCAGTAAACTGGGTGGGGGCACTGAAGCTTTCTTT.

The chain combines TRBV6-2 or TRBV6-3 with TRBJ2-1; D possibly uses TRBD1 or TRBD2 (5 bases each). The CDR3 is made up of 15 amino acids. Trimming took off 3 bases at V and 3 bases at J, with 12 bases between the two ends. Germline values: CDR1 MNHEY, CDR2 SVGEGT. The DNA for the CDR3 is TGTGCCAGCAGTTATACCGCAGGGAGCTACAATGAGCAGTTCTTC. It is translated as CASSYTAGSYNEQFF.

J is TRBJ2-7 and V is TRBV14; 10 bases match TRBD2. The CDR3 sequence is 17 residues long. V was pared by 4 bases and J by 2 bases, with 11 bases of the junction left unmatched. Germline values: CDR1 SGHDN, CDR2 FVKESK. The chain's CDR3 is CASSPRPGLALTYEQYF. CDR3 in DNA: TGTGCCAGCAGCCCCAGGCCGGGACTAGCGCTTACCTACGAGCAGTACTTC.

The CDR3 is CASRETSGSLFHEQYF. In DNA form, the CDR3 reads TGTGCCAGCAGAGAGACTAGCGGGAGCTTGTTTCACGAGCAGTACTTC. This sequence joins TRBV2 and TRBJ2-7, with 12 nucleotides matching TRBD2. Germline loops: CDR1 SNHLY, CDR2 FYNNEI. This CDR3 is 16 amino acids long. Trimming cost V 6 bases and J 5 bases; bases outside gene matches: 11.

The genes are TRBV28 and TRBJ2-7; 8 bases line up with TRBD2. The length of the CDR3 is 14 residues. The germline gives CDR1 MDHEN, CDR2 SYDVKM. Trimming cost V 3 bases and J 4 bases; bases outside gene matches: 5. This chain's CDR3 is CASSFPSGLYEQYF. DNA of the CDR3: TGTGCCAGCAGTTTCCCTAGCGGGCTTTACGAGCAGTACTTC.

This clone has just a few counts. The V call is TRBV5-4, the J call TRBJ1-1; a weak D match, TRBD1 (6 bases). Per the germline V gene, CDR1 is SGHNT and CDR2 is YYREEE (reference sequence). The CDR3 runs 13 residues. V gave up 4 bases and J gave up 3 bases, with 10 bases separating them. The CDR3 here is CASSQPGDTEAFF. CDR3 bases: TGTGCCAGCAGCCAGCCAGGGGACACTGAAGCTTTCTTT.

The J gene is TRBJ2-7, the V gene TRBV7-2; D may correspond to TRBD1 or TRBD2 (7 bases each). Trimming stripped 5 bases from V and 3 bases from J, with 17 bases between. Germline CDR1 SGHTA, CDR2 FQGNSA. The CDR3 spans 15 residues. DNA of the CDR3: TGTGCCAGCAGCCATGACAGGGAGGGGAACTACGAGCAGTACTTC. It encodes CASSHDREGNYEQYF.